This T cell receptor (beta chain) was observed in a study of T cell changes during pregnancy in multiple sclerosis. Assay: immunoSEQ multiplex PCR; the TCRdb copy retains only in-frame clones and omits some. The table has under 80,000 clones, 80% to 95% seen once. The clonotype comes from a female donor in good health, enrolled as a control in a pregnancy study. The sequencing here drew on peripheral blood, taken after pregnancy.

The CDR3 DNA reads TGTGCCAGCAGTGACTCGACTAGCGGGGGGGCCATCAATGAGCAGTTCTTC. Protein sequence: CASSDSTSGGAINEQFF. The rearrangement joins TRBV6-4 to TRBJ2-1; 14 bases map to TRBD2. Germline V gene data show CDR1 as MRHNA and CDR2 as SNTAGT. J was trimmed by 6 bases and V by 0 bases; bases with no gene match: 4. The CDR3 sequence is 17 residues long.